This TCR beta chain is from a study of shared T cell receptors in the human thymus. This table comes from immunoSEQ multiplex PCR, and its TCRdb copy is limited to in-frame clones, with some not included. This sample carries some 700,000 clones, 70% to 90% of them seen once, and the ten largest clones take around 0.01%. The same sample was also studied in work on human thymus T cells. That source reports: Thymus pieces cut out during corrective heart surgery were the tissue that was used. Thymic and blood repertoires seemed to show skewed V and J gene use.

The sample comprised thymocytes. This TCR came from a girl under three years old with a congenital heart defect.

The CDR3 nucleotides are TGTGCCAGCGCCCCCGACTTAGCGGCCCAAGAGACCCAGTACTTC. It yields the protein CASAPDLAAQETQYF. The chain couples TRBV28 to TRBJ2-5, with D possibly matching TRBD2 (6 bases). Germline V CDR1 and CDR2: MDHEN, SYDVKM. CDR3 size: 15 residues. V was clipped by 8 bases and J by 1 base, with 17 bases between them.